This T cell receptor (beta chain) emerged from a study of T cell changes during pregnancy in multiple sclerosis. This CDR3 is built from 17 residues. Trimming took off 6 bases at V and 0 bases at J, with 18 bases between the two ends. Germline CDR1 MNHEY, CDR2 SMNVEV (reference sequence). The method was immunoSEQ multiplex PCR; TCRdb's version includes in-frame clones alone and lacks a portion of them. The sample lists roughly 33,000 clones, about 90% occurring once. The source was CD4+ T cells from peripheral blood mononuclear cells, collected in the third trimester of pregnancy. The chain recombines TRBV27 with TRBJ1-5; D gene uncertain. The receptor comes from a female donor in good health, enrolled as a control in a pregnancy study. CDR3 in DNA: TGTGCCAGCAGGCCCATGACACTCCAGATTAGCAATCAGCCCCAGCATTTT. Its translation: CASRPMTLQISNQPQHF.